Listed below are T cell receptor beta chains from one sample, sequenced in a study of blood T cell repertoires in COVID-19. This table comes from immunoSEQ multiplex PCR, and its TCRdb copy is limited to in-frame clones, with some not included. Of about 220,000 clones listed, over 70% are singletons. Sequences were obtained from peripheral blood. The source is a woman in her 70s with acute or convalescent COVID-19. The CDR3 runs from the conserved cysteine through the conserved F or W. D genes are given only for firm matches. A clone size is listed for some rows: how often the clone was seen (once, few, many), or a class if it is expanded.

CASSFRVEQPQHF TGTGCCAGCAGCTTCAGGGTAGAACAGCCCCAGCATTTT TRBJ1-5 . TRBV7-2 .
CASSLGDRQAFF TGCGCCAGCAGCTTGGGAGACAGGCAAGCTTTCTTT TRBJ1-1 . TRBV5-1 few
CASSEYGETQYF TGTGCCAGCAGCGAGTACGGGGAGACCCAGTACTTC TRBJ2-5 . TRBV5-4 .
CASSQIGQIYGYTF TGTGCCAGCAGCCAGATCGGACAGATCTATGGCTACACCTTC TRBJ1-2 . TRBV4-2 .
CAWSVLQASNEKLFF TGTGCCTGGAGTGTACTACAGGCATCTAATGAAAAACTGTTTTTT TRBJ1-4 . TRBV30 .
CASSPFGGRTEAFF TGTGCCAGCAGTCCCTTCGGAGGGCGGACTGAAGCTTTCTTT TRBJ1-1 . TRBV25-1 .
CASSQMEGHSNYGYTF TGTGCCAGCAGCCAAATGGAGGGGCATTCGAACTATGGCTACACCTTC TRBJ1-2 . TRBV4-2 .
CASSSKRTGIQAFF TGTGCCAGCAGTTCCAAACGGACAGGAATACAAGCTTTCTTT TRBJ1-1 TRBD1 TRBV27 once
CATSDPTRGNYGYTF TGTGCCACCAGTGACCCGACCAGGGGTAACTATGGCTACACCTTC TRBJ1-2 . TRBV24-1 .
CASSVDGGAYEQYF TGTGCCAGCAGCGTAGACGGGGGGGCCTACGAGCAGTACTTC TRBJ2-7 TRBD2 TRBV9 .
CASSLAGVGQETQYF TGTGCCAGCAGTCTAGCGGGGGTGGGACAAGAGACCCAGTACTTC TRBJ2-5 TRBD2 TRBV28 .
CASSIGLGVSNTGELFF TGTGCCAGTAGTATCGGCTTAGGGGTTTCGAACACCGGGGAGCTGTTTTTT TRBJ2-2 . TRBV19 .
CASSPLAGGNNEQFF TGTGCCAGCAGCCCACTAGCGGGGGGTAACAATGAGCAGTTCTTC TRBJ2-1 TRBD2 TRBV7-3 .
CASSLSGAYNEQFF TGTGCCAGCAGCCTGAGCGGGGCGTACAATGAGCAGTTCTTC TRBJ2-1 TRBD2 TRBV3-1/TRBV3-2 .
CASSLRMVAGGAYQETQYF TGTGCCAGCAGCTTACGTATGGTAGCGGGGGGCGCGTACCAAGAGACCCAGTACTTC TRBJ2-5 TRBD2 TRBV7-2 .
CASGRRSGELFF TGTGCCAGCGGCCGCAGGTCCGGGGAGCTGTTTTTT TRBJ2-2 . TRBV6-6 .
CASSSSGGASRLHNEQFF TGTGCCAGCAGCTCCAGCGGGGGGGCCTCGAGACTACACAATGAGCAGTTCTTC TRBJ2-1 TRBD2 TRBV11-3 .
CASSPLAGTVATTYF TGTGCCAGCAGCCCACTAGCCGGGACAGTGGCAACGACGTACTTC TRBJ2-7 . TRBV27 .
CATSDAGGDYEQYF TGTGCCACCAGTGATGCGGGGGGGGATTACGAGCAGTACTTC TRBJ2-7 TRBD2 TRBV24-1 few
CASSINSGGNAEAFF TGTGCCAGCAGTATTAATTCAGGGGGTAACGCTGAAGCTTTCTTT TRBJ1-1 TRBD1 TRBV6-5 .
CASSRNRQDYAETQYF TGTGCCAGCTCACGAAATAGGCAGGATTACGCAGAGACCCAGTACTTC TRBJ2-5 . TRBV18 .
CASSLAVWQGSAGELFF TGCGCCAGCAGCTTGGCGGTCTGGCAGGGGTCTGCCGGGGAGCTGTTTTTT TRBJ2-2 . TRBV5-1 .
CASKSSGTGSGYTF TGTGCCAGCAAATCCTCGGGGACAGGGAGTGGCTACACCTTC TRBJ1-2 TRBD1 TRBV6-5 once
CASSPPDRYRYEQYF TGTGCCAGCTCACCACCGGACAGGTATCGGTACGAGCAGTACTTC TRBJ2-7 TRBD1 TRBV18 once
CASSEQGNNQPQHF TGTGCCAGCAGTGAACAGGGGAACAATCAGCCCCAGCATTTT TRBJ1-5 . TRBV6-1 .
CASTLRGGLDRELFF TGTGCCAGCACTTTACGGGGAGGGCTGGACAGGGAGCTGTTTTTT TRBJ2-2 TRBD2 TRBV6-5 .
CASSILQETQYF TGTGCCAGCAGCATCCTCCAGGAGACCCAGTACTTC TRBJ2-5 . TRBV11-2 .
CASSLYRLDYTGELFF TGTGCCAGCAGTTTATATCGGTTGGACTACACCGGGGAGCTGTTTTTT TRBJ2-2 . TRBV27 .
CASSQDRDGYTF TGTGCCAGCAGTCAGGACAGGGACGGCTACACCTTC TRBJ1-2 TRBD1 TRBV6-6 .
CASSLFRTRGETQYF TGCGCCAGCAGCTTGTTTCGGACTAGAGGAGAGACCCAGTACTTC TRBJ2-5 TRBD2 TRBV5-1 .
CASSLVRPGTGSGANVLTF TGTGCCAGCAGCTTAGTCAGACCTGGGACAGGGTCTGGGGCCAACGTCCTGACTTTC TRBJ2-6 TRBD1 TRBV11-2 .
CASSSLTQDYTEAFF TGTGCCAGCAGCTCACTCACCCAGGACTACACTGAAGCTTTCTTT TRBJ1-1 . TRBV5-6 .
CASSPQQGTANYGYTF TGTGCCAGCTCCCCCCAACAGGGGACTGCTAACTATGGCTACACCTTC TRBJ1-2 TRBD1 TRBV18 .